This T cell receptor beta chain was identified during a study of cytomegalovirus exposure and HLA in healthy donors. Of note for this clone: Compared with germline, one end of the junction differs, possibly owing to a read error.

This CDR3 region has 15 residues. In germline, CDR1 is SEHNR, CDR2 FQNEAQ (reference sequence). Vbeta (60) and Jbeta (13) primers were used in the PCR. Profiling relied on immunoSEQ multiplex PCR, and the TCRdb table lists in-frame clones only, not all of them. The table records 90,000 to 140,000 clones, roughly 79% of them present only once. The clonotype originates from a man between 35 and 55 years old in good health and CMV-seronegative. The sample was PBMCs. This rearrangement joins TRBV7-9 to TRBJ1-2, with 11 bases matching TRBD1. Here the CDR3 DNA reads TGTTCCAGCAGCTTTCGGACAGGGGGCATCGATGGCTACACCTTC. Protein product: CSSSFRTGGIDGYTF.